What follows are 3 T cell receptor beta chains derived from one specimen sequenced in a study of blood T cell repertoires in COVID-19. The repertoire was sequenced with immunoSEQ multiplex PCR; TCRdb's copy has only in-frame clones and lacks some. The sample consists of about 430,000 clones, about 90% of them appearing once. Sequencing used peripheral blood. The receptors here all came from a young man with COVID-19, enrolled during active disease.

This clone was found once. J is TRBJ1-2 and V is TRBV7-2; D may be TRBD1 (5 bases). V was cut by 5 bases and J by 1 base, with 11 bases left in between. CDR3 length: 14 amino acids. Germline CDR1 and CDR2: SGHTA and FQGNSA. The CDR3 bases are TGTGCCAGCAGCCCCACCGGGGGTAACTATGGCTACACCTTC. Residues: CASSPTGGNYGYTF.

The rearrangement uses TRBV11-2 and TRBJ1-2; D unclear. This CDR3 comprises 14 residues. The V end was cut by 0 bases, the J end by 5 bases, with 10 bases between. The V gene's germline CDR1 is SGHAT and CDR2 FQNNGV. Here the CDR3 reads CASSLDAPGYGYTF. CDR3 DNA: TGTGCCAGCAGCTTAGATGCCCCGGGGTATGGCTACACCTTC.

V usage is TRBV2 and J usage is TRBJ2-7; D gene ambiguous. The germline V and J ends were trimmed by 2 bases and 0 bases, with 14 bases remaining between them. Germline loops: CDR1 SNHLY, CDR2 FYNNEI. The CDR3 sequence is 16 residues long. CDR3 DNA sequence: TGTGCCAGCAGTGAACTTTCGAGACGGAGCTCCTACGAGCAGTACTTC. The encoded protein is CASSELSRRSSYEQYF.